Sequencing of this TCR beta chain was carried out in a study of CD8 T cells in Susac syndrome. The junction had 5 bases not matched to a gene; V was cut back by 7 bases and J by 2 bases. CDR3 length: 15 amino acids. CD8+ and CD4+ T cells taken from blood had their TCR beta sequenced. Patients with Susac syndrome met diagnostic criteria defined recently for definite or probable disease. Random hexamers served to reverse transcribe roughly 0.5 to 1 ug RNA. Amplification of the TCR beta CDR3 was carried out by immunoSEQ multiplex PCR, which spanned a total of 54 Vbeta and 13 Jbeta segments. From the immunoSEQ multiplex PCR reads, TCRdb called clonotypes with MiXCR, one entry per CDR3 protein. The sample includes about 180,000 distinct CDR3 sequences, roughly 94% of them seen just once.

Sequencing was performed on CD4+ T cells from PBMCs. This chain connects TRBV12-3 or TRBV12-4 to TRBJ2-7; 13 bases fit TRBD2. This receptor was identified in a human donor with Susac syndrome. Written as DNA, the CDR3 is TGTGCCAGCAACAGGGGACTAGCGGGAACCTACGAGCAGTACTTC. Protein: CASNRGLAGTYEQYF.